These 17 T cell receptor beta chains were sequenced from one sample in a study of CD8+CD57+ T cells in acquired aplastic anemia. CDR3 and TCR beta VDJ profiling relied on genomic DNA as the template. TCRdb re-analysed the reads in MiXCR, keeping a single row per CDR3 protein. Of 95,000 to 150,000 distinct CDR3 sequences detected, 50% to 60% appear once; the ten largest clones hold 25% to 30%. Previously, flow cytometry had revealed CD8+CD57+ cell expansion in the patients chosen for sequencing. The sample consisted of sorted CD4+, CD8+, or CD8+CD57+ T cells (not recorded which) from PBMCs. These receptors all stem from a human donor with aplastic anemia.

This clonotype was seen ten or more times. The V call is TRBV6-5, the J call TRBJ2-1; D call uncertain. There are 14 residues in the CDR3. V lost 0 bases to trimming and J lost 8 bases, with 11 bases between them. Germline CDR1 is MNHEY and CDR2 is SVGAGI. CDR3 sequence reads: CASSYSNVRDEQFF. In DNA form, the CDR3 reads TGTGCCAGCAGTTACTCGAACGTTCGTGATGAGCAGTTCTTC.

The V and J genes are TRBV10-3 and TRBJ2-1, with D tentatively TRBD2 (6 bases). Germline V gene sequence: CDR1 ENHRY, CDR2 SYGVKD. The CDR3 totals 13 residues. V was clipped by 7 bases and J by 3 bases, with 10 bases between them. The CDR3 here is CAITGTDYNEQFF. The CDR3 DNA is TGTGCCATCACTGGGACTGACTACAATGAGCAGTTCTTC.

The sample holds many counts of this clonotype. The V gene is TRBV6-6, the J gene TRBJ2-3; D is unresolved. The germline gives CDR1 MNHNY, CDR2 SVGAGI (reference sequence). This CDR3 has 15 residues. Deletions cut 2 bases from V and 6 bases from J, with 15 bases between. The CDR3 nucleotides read TGTGCCAGCAGTTACGCCCTGGGGTATGATGATACGCAGTATTTT. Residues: CASSYALGYDDTQYF.

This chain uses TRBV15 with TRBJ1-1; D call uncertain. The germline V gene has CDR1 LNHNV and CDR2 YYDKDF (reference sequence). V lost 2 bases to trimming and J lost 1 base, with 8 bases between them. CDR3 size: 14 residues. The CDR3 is CATSRRTANTEAFF. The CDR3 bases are TGTGCCACCAGCAGACGGACGGCGAACACTGAAGCTTTCTTT. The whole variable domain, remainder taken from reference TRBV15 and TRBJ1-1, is DAMVIQNPRYQVTQFGKPVTLSCSQTLNHNVMYWYQQKSSQAPKLLFHYYDKDFNNEADTPDNFQSRRPNTSFCFLDIRSPGLGDTAMYLCATSRRTANTEAFFGQGTRLTVV.

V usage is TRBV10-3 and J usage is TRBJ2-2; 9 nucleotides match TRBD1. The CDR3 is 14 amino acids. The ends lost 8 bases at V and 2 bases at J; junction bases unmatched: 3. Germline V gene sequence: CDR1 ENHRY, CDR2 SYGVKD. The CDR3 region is CAISGQGNTGELFF. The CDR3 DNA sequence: TGTGCCATCTCGGGACAGGGCAACACCGGGGAGCTGTTTTTT.

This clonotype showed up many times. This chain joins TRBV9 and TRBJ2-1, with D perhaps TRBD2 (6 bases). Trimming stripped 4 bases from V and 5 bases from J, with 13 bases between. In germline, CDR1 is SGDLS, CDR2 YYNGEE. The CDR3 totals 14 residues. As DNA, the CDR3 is TGTGCCAGCAGCCCCGGGGGAGGTAACAATGAGCAGTTCTTC. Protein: CASSPGGGNNEQFF. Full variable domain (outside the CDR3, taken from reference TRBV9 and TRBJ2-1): DSGVTQTPKHLITATGQRVTLRCSPRSGDLSVYWYQQSLDQGLQFLIQYYNGEERAKGNILERFSAQQFPDLHSELNLSSLELGDSALYFCASSPGGGNNEQFFGPGTRLTVL.

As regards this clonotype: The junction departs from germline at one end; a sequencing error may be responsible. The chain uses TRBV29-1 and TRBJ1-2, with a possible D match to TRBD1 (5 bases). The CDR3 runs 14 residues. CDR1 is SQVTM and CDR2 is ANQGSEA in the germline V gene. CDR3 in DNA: TGCAGCGTGGAAGTTCAGGGACCCCTCTATGGCTACACCTTC. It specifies CSVEVQGPLYGYTF.

The CDR3 DNA is TGTGCCAGTAGCCTTGATTCTGGAAACACCATATATTTT. As protein: CASSLDSGNTIYF. The genes are TRBV19 and TRBJ1-3; no reliable D call. The CDR3 is made up of 13 amino acids. V lost 6 bases and J 1 base, leaving 7 bases between the germline ends. Germline-derived CDR1 and CDR2 are LNHDA and SQIVND (reference sequence).

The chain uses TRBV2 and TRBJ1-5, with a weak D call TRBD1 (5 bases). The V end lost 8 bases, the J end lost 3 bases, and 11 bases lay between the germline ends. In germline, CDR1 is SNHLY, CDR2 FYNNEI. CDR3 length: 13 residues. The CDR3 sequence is CASGTGFNQPQHF. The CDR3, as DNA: TGTGCCAGCGGAACAGGTTTCAATCAGCCCCAGCATTTT.

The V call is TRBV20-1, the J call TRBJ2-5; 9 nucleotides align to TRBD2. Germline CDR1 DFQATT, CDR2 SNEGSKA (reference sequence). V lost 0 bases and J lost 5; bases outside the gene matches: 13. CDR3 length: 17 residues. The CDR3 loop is CSARDLGAGGPPETQYF. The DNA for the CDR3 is TGCAGTGCTAGAGATCTGGGGGCGGGAGGGCCTCCCGAGACCCAGTACTTC.

The CDR3 spells CASSLVSGANVLTF. CDR3 in DNA: TGTGCCAGTAGTCTTGTGTCTGGGGCCAACGTCCTGACTTTC. The chain carries TRBV19 and TRBJ2-6, with D hard to call. The length of the CDR3 is 14 residues. V lost 5 bases and J lost 1, with 6 bases in between. Germline CDR1 is LNHDA and CDR2 is SQIVND (reference sequence).

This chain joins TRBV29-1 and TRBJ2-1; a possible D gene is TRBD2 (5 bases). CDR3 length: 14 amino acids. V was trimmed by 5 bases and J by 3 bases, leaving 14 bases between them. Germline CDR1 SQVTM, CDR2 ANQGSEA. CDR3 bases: TGCAGCGTTACTTTTATCGGGGTCTACAATGAGCAGTTCTTC. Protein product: CSVTFIGVYNEQFF.

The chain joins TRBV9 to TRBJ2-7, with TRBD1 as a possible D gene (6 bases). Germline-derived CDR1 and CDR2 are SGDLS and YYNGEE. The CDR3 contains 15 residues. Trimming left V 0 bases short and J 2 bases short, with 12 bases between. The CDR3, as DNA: TGTGCCAGCAGCGTAGGCAGGGGAAAGACCTACGAGCAGTACTTC. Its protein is CASSVGRGKTYEQYF. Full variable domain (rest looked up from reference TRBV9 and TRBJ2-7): DSGVTQTPKHLITATGQRVTLRCSPRSGDLSVYWYQQSLDQGLQFLIQYYNGEERAKGNILERFSAQQFPDLHSELNLSSLELGDSALYFCASSVGRGKTYEQYFGPGTRLTVT.

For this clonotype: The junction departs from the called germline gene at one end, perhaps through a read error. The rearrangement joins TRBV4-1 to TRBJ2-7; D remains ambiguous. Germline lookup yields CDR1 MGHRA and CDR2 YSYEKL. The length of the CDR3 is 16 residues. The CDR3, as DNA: TGCGCCAGCGGCCAGAACCTAGGGATGCTTTCCTACGAGCAGTACTTC. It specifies CASGQNLGMLSYEQYF.

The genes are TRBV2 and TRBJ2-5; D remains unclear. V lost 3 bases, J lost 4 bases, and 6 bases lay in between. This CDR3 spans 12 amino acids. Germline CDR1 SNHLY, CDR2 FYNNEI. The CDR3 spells CASSEFRETQYF. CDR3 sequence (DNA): TGTGCCAGCAGTGAGTTTCGAGAGACCCAGTACTTC.

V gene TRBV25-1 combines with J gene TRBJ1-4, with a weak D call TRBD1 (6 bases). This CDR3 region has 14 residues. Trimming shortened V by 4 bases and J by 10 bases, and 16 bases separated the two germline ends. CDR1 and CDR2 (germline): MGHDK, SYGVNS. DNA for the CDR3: TGTGCCAGCAGTGGATCAGGGGCTCTGGGAAAACTGTTTTTT. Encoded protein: CASSGSGALGKLFF.

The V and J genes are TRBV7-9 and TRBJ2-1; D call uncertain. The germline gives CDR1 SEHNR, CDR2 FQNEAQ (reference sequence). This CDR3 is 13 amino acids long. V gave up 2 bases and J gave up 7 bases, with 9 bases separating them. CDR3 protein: CASSLSYTNEQFF. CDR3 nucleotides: TGTGCCAGCAGCTTAAGTTACACGAATGAGCAGTTCTTC.